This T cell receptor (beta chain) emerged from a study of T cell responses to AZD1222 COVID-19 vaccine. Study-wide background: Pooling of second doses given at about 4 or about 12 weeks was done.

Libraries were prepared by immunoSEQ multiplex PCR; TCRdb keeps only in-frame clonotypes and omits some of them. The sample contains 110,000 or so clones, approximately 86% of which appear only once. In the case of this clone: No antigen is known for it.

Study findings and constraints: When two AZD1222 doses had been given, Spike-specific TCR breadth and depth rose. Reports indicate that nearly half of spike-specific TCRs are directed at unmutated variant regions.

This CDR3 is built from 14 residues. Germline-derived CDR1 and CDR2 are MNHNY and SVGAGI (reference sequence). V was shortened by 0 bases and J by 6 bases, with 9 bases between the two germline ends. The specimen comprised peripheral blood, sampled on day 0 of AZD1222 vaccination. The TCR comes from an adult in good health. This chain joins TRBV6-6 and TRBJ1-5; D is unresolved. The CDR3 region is CASSYSPSSQPQHF. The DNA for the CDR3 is TGTGCCAGCAGTTACTCCCCCTCTAGTCAGCCCCAGCATTTT.